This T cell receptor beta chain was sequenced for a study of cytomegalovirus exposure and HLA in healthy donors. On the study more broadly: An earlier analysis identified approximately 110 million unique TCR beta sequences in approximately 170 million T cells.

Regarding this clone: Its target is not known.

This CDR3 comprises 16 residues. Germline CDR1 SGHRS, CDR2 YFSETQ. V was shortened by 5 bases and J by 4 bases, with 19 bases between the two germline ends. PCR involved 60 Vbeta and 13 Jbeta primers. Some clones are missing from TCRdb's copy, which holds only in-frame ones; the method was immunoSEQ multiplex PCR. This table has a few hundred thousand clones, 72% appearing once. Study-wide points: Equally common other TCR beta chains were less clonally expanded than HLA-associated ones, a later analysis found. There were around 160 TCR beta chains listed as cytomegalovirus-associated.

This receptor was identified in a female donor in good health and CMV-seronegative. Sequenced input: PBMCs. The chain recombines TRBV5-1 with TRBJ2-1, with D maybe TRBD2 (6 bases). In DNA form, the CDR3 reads TGCGCCAGCAGATCGACCGGGATTCGGGGGTACAATGAGCAGTTCTTC. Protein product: CASRSTGIRGYNEQFF.